Below, 13 T cell receptor beta chains from the same sample are listed, as sequenced in a study of control samples from healthy donors and cancer patients. Profiling relied on immunoSEQ multiplex PCR, and the TCRdb table lists in-frame clones only, not all of them. Here the sample spans tens of thousands of clones, over 65% being singletons. The material sequenced was PBMCs. All receptors come from a woman in her fifties or sixties with lung cancer.

CDR3 nucleotide sequence: TGTGCCAGCAGAGTTTTGGGAGAAGCCTATAATTCACCCCTCCACTTT. The encoded protein is CASRVLGEAYNSPLHF. The chain has TRBV28 and TRBJ1-6, with unresolved D. Germline assignment: CDR1 MDHEN and CDR2 SYDVKM. Deletions cut 6 bases from V and 2 bases from J, with 14 bases between. This CDR3 contains 16 residues.

This chain joins TRBV2 and TRBJ2-7; the D gene could be TRBD1 or TRBD2 (6 bases each). The CDR3 is 15 residues long. Trimming shortened V by 7 bases and J by 1 base, and 17 bases separated the two germline ends. Germline V lookup: CDR1 SNHLY, CDR2 FYNNEI. The DNA of the CDR3 is TGTGCCAGCATGAGGGGGGATGGGGGTTCCTACGAGCAGTACTTC. Translating it yields CASMRGDGGSYEQYF.

Within the sample, this clone is large. The chain uses TRBV9 and TRBJ1-2; TRBD1 matches 9 bases. Germline V gene data show CDR1 as SGDLS and CDR2 as YYNGEE. J gave up 2 bases and V 3 bases, and 8 bases lay outside the gene matches. The CDR3 has 16 residues. CDR3 DNA sequence: TGTGCCAGCAGCGAGCGGACAGGGGCGGACAACTATGGCTACACCTTC. Translating it yields CASSERTGADNYGYTF.

This clone was recorded a few times. The chain carries TRBV6-6 and TRBJ1-2; D is unclear. V lost 2 bases, J lost 1 base, and 5 bases lay in between. The CDR3 totals 13 residues. The germline CDR1 and CDR2 sequences are MNHNY and SVGAGI (reference sequence). The chain's CDR3 is CASSYESNYGYTF. CDR3 DNA sequence: TGTGCCAGCAGTTACGAGAGTAACTATGGCTACACCTTC.

This rearrangement joins TRBV24-1 to TRBJ2-3, with D unresolved. This CDR3 spans 16 amino acids. The V and J ends lost 1 base and 1 base respectively, with 11 bases between them. Germline V CDR1 and CDR2: KGHDR, SFDVKD. CDR3 bases: TGTGCCACCAGTGATTTTGCTTCCGACGGCACAGATACGCAGTATTTT. Encoded protein: CATSDFASDGTDTQYF.

V usage is TRBV19 and J usage is TRBJ1-4; possible D gene TRBD1, 6 bases. Trimming left V 3 bases short and J 7 bases short, with 12 bases between. This CDR3 has 14 residues. Germline CDR1 is LNHDA and CDR2 is SQIVND (reference sequence). Written as DNA, the CDR3 is TGTGCCAGTAGTATCGGGACATTGGGTGAAAAACTGTTTTTT. It codes for CASSIGTLGEKLFF.

This clone was found once. V gene TRBV24-1 combines with J gene TRBJ1-1; D perhaps matches TRBD1 (6 bases). The V gene's germline CDR1 is KGHDR and CDR2 SFDVKD. This CDR3 spans 13 amino acids. Trimming pared 5 bases from V and 4 bases from J, leaving 10 bases between. Written as DNA, the CDR3 is TGTGCCACCAGTGGAGGGGGAGTCACTGAAGCTTTCTTT. Translated: CATSGGGVTEAFF.

The chain couples TRBV6-5 to TRBJ1-1; D remains unclear. Germline V gene data show CDR1 as MNHEY and CDR2 as SVGAGI. Trimming pared 2 bases from V and 7 bases from J, leaving 11 bases between. This CDR3 spans 13 amino acids. CDR3 loop: CASSYEMGIEAFF. The CDR3 DNA is TGTGCCAGCAGTTACGAAATGGGGATTGAAGCTTTCTTT.

The chain couples TRBV6-5 to TRBJ1-1, with a tentative D call TRBD1 (6 bases). Trimming removed 0 bases at V and 8 bases at J, with 13 bases between. Germline V gives CDR1 MNHEY, CDR2 SVGAGI. This CDR3 spans 14 amino acids. CDR3 in DNA: TGTGCCAGCAGTTACTCGACTAGGGGGGGGGAAGCTTTCTTT. It yields the protein CASSYSTRGGEAFF.

This clone was observed a single time. The chain has TRBV6-5 and TRBJ2-7, with 8 bases aligning to TRBD1. This CDR3 comprises 14 residues. Germline assignment: CDR1 MNHEY and CDR2 SVGAGI. V lost 5 bases, J lost 2 bases, and 5 bases stayed unmatched. In nucleotides, the CDR3 is TGTGCCAGCAGTACAGGGGGAACAGCCTACGAGCAGTACTTC. As protein: CASSTGGTAYEQYF.

This chain links TRBV19 with TRBJ2-3; no clear D gene. Germline lookup yields CDR1 LNHDA and CDR2 SQIVND (reference sequence). The length of the CDR3 is 13 residues. Trimming removed 4 bases from V and 5 bases from J, with 10 bases in between. The CDR3 DNA sequence: TGTGCCAGTAGTAACACTAACCGAGATACGCAGTATTTT. Its translation is CASSNTNRDTQYF.

V is TRBV15 and J is TRBJ1-3; D is undetermined. This CDR3 region has 16 residues. Germline V gives CDR1 LNHNV, CDR2 YYDKDF (reference sequence). V lost 1 base, J lost 1 base, and 11 bases lay in between. The DNA for the CDR3 is TGTGCCACCAGCAGAGGAGCAGCCACTTCTGGAAACACCATATATTTT. This encodes CATSRGAATSGNTIYF.

The rearrangement joins TRBV6-5 to TRBJ2-7; a possible D gene is TRBD2 (6 bases). This CDR3 is 16 amino acids long. The germline V gene has CDR1 MNHEY and CDR2 SVGAGI. The V and J ends lost 2 bases and 3 bases respectively, with 17 bases between them. The CDR3 nucleotides read TGTGCCAGCAGTTACGGCTTGGGACTGCAGCACTACGAGCAGTACTTC. Encoded protein: CASSYGLGLQHYEQYF.